This T cell receptor beta chain was obtained from a study of lymphopenia after photon versus proton radiotherapy. The data were produced by immunoSEQ multiplex PCR, yet TCRdb's version contains in-frame clones alone and is incomplete. The sample yields roughly 63,000 clones, about 81% seen once. Study conclusions and caveats: A bigger post-nadir fall in TCR diversity correlated inversely with survival time in deceased patients. Proton therapy kept repertoires fairly stable, unlike photons, which gained effector/memory cells.

Points on this clone: The antigen remains unidentified.

This sequence originates from a man in his 60s with pancreatic cancer. Here the sequenced sample was peripheral blood, taken from a patient treated with proton-based radiotherapy.

CDR3 DNA sequence: TGTGCCAGCAGCCGCGGACGGACGATGCAGACCTACGAGCAGTACTTC. Translated: CASSRGRTMQTYEQYF. The genes are TRBV28 and TRBJ2-7, with D unresolved. Looked up from germline, CDR1 is MDHEN and CDR2 is SYDVKM. V lost 6 bases to trimming and J lost 2 bases, with 20 bases between them. This CDR3 comprises 16 residues.